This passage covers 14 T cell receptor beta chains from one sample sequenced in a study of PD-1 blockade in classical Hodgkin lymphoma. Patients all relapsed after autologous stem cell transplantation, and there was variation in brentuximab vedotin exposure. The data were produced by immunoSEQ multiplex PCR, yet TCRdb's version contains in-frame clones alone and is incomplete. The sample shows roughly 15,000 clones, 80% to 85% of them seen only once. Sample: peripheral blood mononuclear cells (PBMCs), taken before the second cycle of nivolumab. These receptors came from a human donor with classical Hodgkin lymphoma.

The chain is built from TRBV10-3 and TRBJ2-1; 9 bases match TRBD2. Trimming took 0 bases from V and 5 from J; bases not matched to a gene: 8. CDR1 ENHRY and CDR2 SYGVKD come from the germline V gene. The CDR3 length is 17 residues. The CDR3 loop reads CAISESRASGDHNEQFF. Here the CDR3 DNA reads TGTGCCATCAGTGAGTCTAGGGCTAGCGGGGACCACAATGAGCAGTTCTTC.

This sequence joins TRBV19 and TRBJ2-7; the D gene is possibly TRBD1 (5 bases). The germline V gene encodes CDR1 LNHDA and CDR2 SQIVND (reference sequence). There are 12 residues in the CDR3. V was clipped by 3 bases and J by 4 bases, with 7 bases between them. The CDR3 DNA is TGTGCCAGTAGTATGGGGCCTTACGAGCAGTACTTC. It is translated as CASSMGPYEQYF.

CDR3 sequence: CASTQGAAGEHSPLHF. For the CDR3, the DNA is TGCGCCAGCACTCAAGGGGCTGCAGGGGAGCATTCACCCCTCCACTTT. The gene calls are TRBV5-1 and TRBJ1-6; D possibly corresponds to TRBD1 (6 bases). Between the trimmed V and J ends, which lost 6 bases and 8 bases, there was a span of 21 bases. CDR1 is SGHRS and CDR2 is YFSETQ in the germline V gene. The CDR3 contains 16 residues.

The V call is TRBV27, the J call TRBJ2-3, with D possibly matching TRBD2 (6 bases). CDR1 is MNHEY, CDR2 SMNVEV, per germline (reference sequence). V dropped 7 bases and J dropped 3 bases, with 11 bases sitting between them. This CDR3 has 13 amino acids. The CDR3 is CASKSGRTDTQYF. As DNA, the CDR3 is TGTGCCAGCAAGAGCGGGCGTACAGATACGCAGTATTTT.

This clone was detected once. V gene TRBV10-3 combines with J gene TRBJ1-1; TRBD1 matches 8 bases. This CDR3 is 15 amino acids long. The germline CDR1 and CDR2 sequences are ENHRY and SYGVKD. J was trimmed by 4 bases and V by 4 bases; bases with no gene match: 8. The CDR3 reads CAISALRGRITEAFF. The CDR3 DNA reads TGTGCCATCAGTGCCCTCAGGGGGCGCATCACTGAAGCTTTCTTT.

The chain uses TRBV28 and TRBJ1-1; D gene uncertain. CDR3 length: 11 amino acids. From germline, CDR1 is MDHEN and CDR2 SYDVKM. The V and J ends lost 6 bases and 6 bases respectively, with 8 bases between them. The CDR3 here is CASSAGPEAFF. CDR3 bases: TGTGCCAGCAGCGCCGGACCTGAAGCTTTCTTT.

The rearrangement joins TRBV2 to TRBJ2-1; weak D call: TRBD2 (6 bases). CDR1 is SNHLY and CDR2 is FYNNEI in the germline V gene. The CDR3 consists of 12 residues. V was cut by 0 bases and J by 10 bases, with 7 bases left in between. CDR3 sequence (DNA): TGTGCCAGCAGTGAAGCGGCGGGAGAGCAGTTCTTC. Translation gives CASSEAAGEQFF. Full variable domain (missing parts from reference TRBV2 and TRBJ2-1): EPEVTQTPSHQVTQMGQEVILRCVPISNHLYFYWYRQILGQKVEFLVSFYNNEISEKSEIFDDQFSVERPDGSNFTLKIRSTKLEDSAMYFCASSEAAGEQFFGPGTRLTVL.

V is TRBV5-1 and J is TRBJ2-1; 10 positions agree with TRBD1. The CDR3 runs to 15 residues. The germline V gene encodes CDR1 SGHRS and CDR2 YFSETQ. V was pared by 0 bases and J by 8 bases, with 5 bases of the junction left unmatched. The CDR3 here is CASSLGQGASHEQFF. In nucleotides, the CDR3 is TGCGCCAGCAGCTTGGGACAGGGGGCATCTCATGAGCAGTTCTTC.

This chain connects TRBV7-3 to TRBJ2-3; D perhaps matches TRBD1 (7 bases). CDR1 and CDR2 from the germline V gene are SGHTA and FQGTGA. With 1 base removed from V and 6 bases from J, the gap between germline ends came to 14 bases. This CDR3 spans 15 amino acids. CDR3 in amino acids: CASSLNGGGEDTQYF. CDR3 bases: TGTGCCAGCAGCTTAAATGGAGGGGGCGAGGATACGCAGTATTTT.

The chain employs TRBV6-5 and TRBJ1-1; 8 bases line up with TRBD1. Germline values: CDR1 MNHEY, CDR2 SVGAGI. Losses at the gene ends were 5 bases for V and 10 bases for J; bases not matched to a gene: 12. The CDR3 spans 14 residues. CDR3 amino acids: CASSIPGTGCLAFF. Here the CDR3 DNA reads TGTGCCAGCAGTATACCCGGGACAGGTTGTTTAGCTTTCTTT.

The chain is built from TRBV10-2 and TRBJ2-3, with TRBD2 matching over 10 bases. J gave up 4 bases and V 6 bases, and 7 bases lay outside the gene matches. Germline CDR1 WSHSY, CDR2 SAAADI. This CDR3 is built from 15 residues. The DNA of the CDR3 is TGCGCCAGCAGAAGTAGCGGGGGGTGGTCAGATACGCAGTATTTT. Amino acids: CASRSSGGWSDTQYF.

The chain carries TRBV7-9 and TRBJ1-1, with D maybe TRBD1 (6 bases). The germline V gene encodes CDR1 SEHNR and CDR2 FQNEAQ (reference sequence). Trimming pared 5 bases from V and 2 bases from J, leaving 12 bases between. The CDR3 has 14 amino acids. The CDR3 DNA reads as TGTGCCAGCAGCCACGGGGGGCACAACACTGAAGCTTTCTTT. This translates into CASSHGGHNTEAFF.

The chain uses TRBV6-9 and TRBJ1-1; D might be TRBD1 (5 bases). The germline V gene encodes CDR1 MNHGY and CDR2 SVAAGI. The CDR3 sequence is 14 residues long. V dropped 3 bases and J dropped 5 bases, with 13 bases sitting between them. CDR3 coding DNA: TGTGCCAGCAGTTACTCCCGGGAGGGGACTGAAGCTTTCTTT. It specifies CASSYSREGTEAFF.

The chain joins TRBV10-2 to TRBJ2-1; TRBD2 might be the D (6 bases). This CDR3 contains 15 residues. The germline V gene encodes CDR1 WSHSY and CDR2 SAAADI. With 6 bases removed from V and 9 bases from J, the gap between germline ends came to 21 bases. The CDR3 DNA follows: TGCGCCAGCAGGAGCCTAGACGGGAGCAAGGGTGAGCAGTTCTTC. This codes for CASRSLDGSKGEQFF.